The 20 T cell receptor beta chains below come from one sample, sequenced in a study of regulatory T cells in long-lasting Graves disease. Time point of the sample: newly diagnosed GD, antithyroid drugs for less than 3 months. Scientists built the TCR library using RNA that was extracted from PBMCs. Libraries of TCR beta came from iRepertoire HTBI primers plus Arm-PCR of CDR3 regions. TCRdb called the multiplex PCR reads again in MiXCR, with one record for every CDR3 protein. Among about 540,000 distinct CDR3 sequences listed, approximately 15% were seen once. This sample was shared with a second study, whose subject was T cells in Graves' hyperthyroidism and ophthalmopathy.

Sequenced material: peripheral blood mononuclear cells (PBMCs), taken at new diagnosis, from a patient treated with antithyroid drugs. These receptors were obtained from a young man with Graves disease.

This clonotype was recorded at least ten times. V and J are TRBV29-1 and TRBJ2-3; 13 nucleotides line up with TRBD2. With V trimmed by 5 bases and J by 6 bases, 8 bases remained unmatched. The CDR3 runs to 15 residues. Germline lookup yields CDR1 SQVTM and CDR2 ANQGSEA. The CDR3 DNA is TGCAGCGTTAACCTCGGACTAGCGGGAGTTGATACGCAGTATTTT. It codes for CSVNLGLAGVDTQYF.

This clonotype has a handful of counts. The chain links TRBV3-1 to TRBJ1-6, with TRBD1 as a possible D gene (6 bases). This CDR3 is 15 amino acids long. V lost 0 bases and J lost 8, with 11 bases in between. The germline V gene encodes CDR1 LGHDT and CDR2 YNNKEL (reference sequence). CDR3 coding DNA: TGTGCCAGCAGCCAAGATCAGGGGAAGGATTCACCCCTCCACTTT. It codes for CASSQDQGKDSPLHF.

This clonotype occurred many times. The chain has TRBV7-2 and TRBJ2-3; possibly TRBD1 for D (5 bases). CDR3 length: 15 amino acids. Germline V gene data show CDR1 as SGHTA and CDR2 as FQGNSA. The germline V and J ends were trimmed by 3 bases and 1 base, with 11 bases remaining between them. Here the CDR3 DNA reads TGTGCCAGCAGCTTCTTCAGGGCAGGCACAGATACGCAGTATTTT. This gives the protein CASSFFRAGTDTQYF.

This clonotype was seen at least ten times. The rearrangement uses TRBV12-3 or TRBV12-4 and TRBJ2-7, with TRBD2 matching 9 bases. Trimming took 7 bases from V and 4 from J; bases not matched to a gene: 8. The CDR3 consists of 14 residues. The CDR3 nucleotides are TGTGCCAGCACCTACGGGACTAGCTCGTACGAGCAGTACTTC. Translated, it gives CASTYGTSSYEQYF.

This clonotype was recorded at least ten times. This chain links TRBV10-3 with TRBJ1-1; D ambiguous. Germline-derived CDR1 and CDR2 are ENHRY and SYGVKD. The CDR3 contains 13 residues. The V gene lost 5 bases and the J gene lost 7 bases, with 14 bases spanning the gap. The CDR3 spells CAISLQRENEAFF. In DNA, the CDR3 is TGTGCCATCAGTCTTCAAAGGGAGAATGAAGCTTTCTTT.

Comment on this clonotype: With only one base between it and a far larger clone, this is likely a read error. V is TRBV27 and J is TRBJ2-4; weak D call: TRBD2 (6 bases). This CDR3 is 15 amino acids long. The germline V and J ends were trimmed by 3 bases and 13 bases, with 22 bases remaining between them. Germline CDR1 and CDR2: MNHEY and SMNVEV (reference sequence). The CDR3 nucleotides read TGTGCCAGCAGTTTCCCCGGGACTGCTAACAATGAGCAGTACTTC. It yields the protein CASSFPGTANNEQYF.

This clonotype was found many times. The chain recombines TRBV11-2 with TRBJ1-4, with 8 bases lining up with TRBD1. Germline trimming cut 8 bases from V and 10 bases from J; bases unmatched to any gene: 9. The germline CDR1 and CDR2 sequences are SGHAT and FQNNGV. CDR3 length: 13 residues. Here the CDR3 reads CASRVQGGSKLFF. The CDR3 DNA reads as TGTGCCAGCCGTGTACAGGGGGGATCAAAACTGTTTTTT.

This clonotype has ten or more counts. This CDR3 reads CASSVKGMLTEAFF. CDR3 nucleotides: TGTGCCAGCAGTGTAAAAGGGATGCTTACTGAAGCTTTCTTT. This sequence joins TRBV2 and TRBJ1-1; D gene uncertain. Germline CDR1 is SNHLY and CDR2 is FYNNEI. This CDR3 is built from 14 residues. Trimming shortened V by 4 bases and J by 5 bases, and 14 bases separated the two germline ends.

In this sample, this clonotype turned up many times. The V call is TRBV28, the J call TRBJ2-1; 11 bases agree with TRBD2. This CDR3 spans 17 amino acids. CDR1 and CDR2 (germline): MDHEN, SYDVKM. V dropped 6 bases and J dropped 2; count of bases not matched to a gene: 9. The DNA of the CDR3 is TGTGCCAGCAGCACCGGGACTAGCGGAGGCGCCTACAATGAGCAGTTCTTC. It yields the protein CASSTGTSGGAYNEQFF.

There are many counts of this clonotype. The chain uses TRBV12-3 or TRBV12-4 and TRBJ2-5; D gene unclear. V lost 5 bases and J 3 bases, leaving 19 bases between the germline ends. The CDR3 runs to 16 residues. CDR3 residues: CASSLVPGSRKETQYF. In nucleotides, the CDR3 is TGTGCCAGCAGTCTAGTCCCGGGCAGCAGGAAAGAGACCCAGTACTTC.

This clonotype occurred a few times. The rearrangement links TRBV5-1 to TRBJ2-4; possibly TRBD2 for D (7 bases). Germline V gene data show CDR1 as SGHRS and CDR2 as YFSETQ. This CDR3 contains 16 residues. V shed 4 bases and J shed 0 bases, with 14 bases lying between them. The chain's CDR3 is CASSRGAEIAKNIQYF. Here the CDR3 DNA reads TGCGCCAGCAGCCGGGGGGCGGAAATAGCCAAAAACATTCAGTACTTC.

This clonotype was picked up a small number of times. The chain carries TRBV29-1 and TRBJ2-2, with D maybe TRBD2 (6 bases). The CDR3 consists of 14 residues. Between the trimmed V and J ends, which lost 4 bases and 3 bases, there was a span of 12 bases. CDR1 and CDR2 from the germline V gene are SQVTM and ANQGSEA. The CDR3 loop reads CSVVAEGYTGELFF. The CDR3 DNA reads TGCAGCGTTGTCGCGGAGGGGTACACCGGGGAGCTGTTTTTT.

This clonotype was observed many times. This rearrangement joins TRBV11-2 to TRBJ2-5; TRBD1 aligns across 7 bases. The CDR3 totals 17 residues. J lost 5 bases, V lost 6 bases, and 18 bases had no gene match. Germline CDR1 SGHAT, CDR2 FQNNGV. This chain's CDR3 is CASRQLRGTERKETQYF. The CDR3 DNA sequence: TGTGCCAGCAGACAGCTTAGGGGGACAGAGCGGAAGGAGACCCAGTACTTC.

This clonotype was seen at least ten times. A read error may account for a junction end that differs from germline. This chain uses TRBV5-1 with TRBJ2-5; tentatively, D is TRBD2 (5 bases). This CDR3 has 13 residues. The germline CDR1 and CDR2 sequences are SGHRS and YFSETQ. The CDR3 DNA is TGCGCCAGCAACTTGAGGGAAAAAGAGACCCAGTACTTC. This codes for CASNLREKETQYF. The variable domain in full, completed from reference TRBV5-1 and TRBJ2-5, reads KAGVTQTPRYLIKTRGQQVTLSCSPISGHRSVSWYQQTPGQGLQFLFEYFSETQRNKGNFPGRFSGRQFSNSRSEMNVSTLELGDSALYLCASNLREKETQYFGPGTRLLVL.

With regard to this clonotype: A far larger clone differs by one base, so this is likely a read error. The rearrangement links TRBV7-2 to TRBJ2-1; TRBD2 matches at 7 bases. Germline CDR1 reads SGHTA; CDR2 reads FQGNSA. This CDR3 region has 14 residues. Losses at the gene ends were 10 bases for V and 8 bases for J; bases not matched to a gene: 14. CDR3 in DNA: TGTGCCAACACCCTTGGCGGGAGAAGGGATGAGCAGTTCTTC. Translation gives CANTLGGRRDEQFF.

This clonotype has just a few counts. This chain uses TRBV27 with TRBJ1-1, with 8 bases that match TRBD1. The J segment lost 0 bases and the V segment lost 3 bases, leaving 6 bases of the junction unmatched. The germline CDR1 and CDR2 sequences are MNHEY and SMNVEV (reference sequence). The CDR3 runs to 16 residues. The CDR3 DNA is TGTGCCAGCAGTTTGGAGGCAGGGGGCTTGAACACTGAAGCTTTCTTT. It codes for CASSLEAGGLNTEAFF.

This clonotype was found many times. The CDR3 loop reads CASSLATGTTDTQYF. The CDR3 DNA reads TGTGCCAGCAGCTTAGCGACGGGGACGACAGATACGCAGTATTTT. The chain links TRBV7-2 to TRBJ2-3; TRBD1 or TRBD2 may be the D gene (5 bases each). The ends were cut back, 0 bases at V and 3 bases at J, with 10 bases in the middle. This CDR3 is 15 amino acids long. Germline loops: CDR1 SGHTA, CDR2 FQGNSA.

There are many counts of this clonotype. The chain couples TRBV6-2 or TRBV6-3 to TRBJ2-1; D is possibly TRBD2 (6 bases). The germline V gene encodes CDR1 MNHEY and CDR2 SVGEGT. This CDR3 region has 15 residues. Trimming pared 3 bases from V and 4 bases from J, leaving 13 bases between. The CDR3 coding sequence is TGTGCCAGCAGTTATGGGGCTAGCGCTTACAATGAGCAGTTCTTC. Protein sequence: CASSYGASAYNEQFF.

Details on this clonotype: The junction and the germline gene differ at one end; a read error may be behind it. The V and J genes are TRBV5-1 and TRBJ2-5; 9 bases match TRBD2. CDR3 length: 13 amino acids. In germline, CDR1 is SGHRS, CDR2 YFSETQ. The CDR3 region is CASRTSGQEAQYF. The CDR3 region has the DNA TGCGCCAGCAGGACTAGCGGTCAAGAGGCCCAGTACTTC.

V is TRBV20-1 and J is TRBJ1-1; a weak D match, TRBD1 (5 bases). CDR3 size: 10 residues. The germline gives CDR1 DFQATT, CDR2 SNEGSKA (reference sequence). V shed 1 base and J shed 13 bases, with 10 bases lying between them. CDR3 nucleotides: TGCAGTGCTAGAGGCGCAGGGAATTTCTTT. Its protein is CSARGAGNFF.